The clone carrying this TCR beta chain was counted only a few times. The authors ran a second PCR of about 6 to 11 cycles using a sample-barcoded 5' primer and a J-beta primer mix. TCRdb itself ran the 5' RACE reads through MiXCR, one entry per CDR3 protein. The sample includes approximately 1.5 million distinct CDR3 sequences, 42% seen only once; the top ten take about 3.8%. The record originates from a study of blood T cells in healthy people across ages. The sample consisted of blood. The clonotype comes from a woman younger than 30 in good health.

The CDR3 region is CASRFVPGGNYNEQYF. The CDR3, as DNA: TGTGCCAGCAGATTCGTTCCAGGGGGCAATTACAATGAGCAGTACTTC. This chain links TRBV7-9 with TRBJ2-1, with TRBD1 identical over 8 bases. The J call is uncertain, as TRBJ2-7 better fits the DNA end. The germline V gene encodes CDR1 SEHNR and CDR2 FQNEAQ (reference sequence). This CDR3 spans 16 amino acids.